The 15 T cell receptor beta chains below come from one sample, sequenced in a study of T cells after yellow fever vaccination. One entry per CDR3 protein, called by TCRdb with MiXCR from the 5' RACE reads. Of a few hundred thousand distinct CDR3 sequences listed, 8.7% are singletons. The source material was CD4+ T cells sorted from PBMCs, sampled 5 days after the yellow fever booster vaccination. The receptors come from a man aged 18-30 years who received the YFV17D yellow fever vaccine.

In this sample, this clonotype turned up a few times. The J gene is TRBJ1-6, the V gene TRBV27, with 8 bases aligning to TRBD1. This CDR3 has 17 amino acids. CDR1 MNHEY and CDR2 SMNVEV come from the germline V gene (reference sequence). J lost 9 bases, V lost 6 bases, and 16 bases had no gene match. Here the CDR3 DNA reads TGTGCCAGCAGCTCCCCACTCAGACAGGGGCAGGCTTCACCCCTCCACTTT. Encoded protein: CASSSPLRQGQASPLHF.

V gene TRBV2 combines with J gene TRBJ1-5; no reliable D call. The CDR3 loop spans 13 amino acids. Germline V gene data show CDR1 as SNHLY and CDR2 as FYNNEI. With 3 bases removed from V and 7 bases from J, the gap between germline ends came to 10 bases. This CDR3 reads CASSDFVLQPQHF. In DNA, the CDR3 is TGTGCCAGCAGTGACTTCGTACTCCAGCCCCAGCATTTT.

The CDR3 sequence is CASSSGGAETQYF. The CDR3 region has the DNA TGTGCCAGTAGTTCAGGGGGAGCTGAGACCCAGTACTTC. This chain links TRBV19 with TRBJ2-5; 7 bases are a match to TRBD1. After removal of 5 bases from V and 5 bases from J, the junction contained 5 bases not matched to a gene. This CDR3 is 13 amino acids long. The V gene's germline CDR1 is LNHDA and CDR2 SQIVND (reference sequence).

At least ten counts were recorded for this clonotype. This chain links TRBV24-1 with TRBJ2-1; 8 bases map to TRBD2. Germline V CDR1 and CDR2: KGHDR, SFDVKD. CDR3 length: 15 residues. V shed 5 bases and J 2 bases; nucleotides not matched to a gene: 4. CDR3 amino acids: CATSAAGGPYNEQFF. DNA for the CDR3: TGTGCCACCAGTGCCGCGGGGGGTCCCTACAATGAGCAGTTCTTC.

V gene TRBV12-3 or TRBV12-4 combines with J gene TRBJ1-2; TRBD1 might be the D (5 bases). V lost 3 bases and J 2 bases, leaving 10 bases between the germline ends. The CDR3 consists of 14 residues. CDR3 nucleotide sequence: TGTGCCAGCAGTTTGGCGGGGGTCAACTATGGCTACACCTTC. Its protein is CASSLAGVNYGYTF.

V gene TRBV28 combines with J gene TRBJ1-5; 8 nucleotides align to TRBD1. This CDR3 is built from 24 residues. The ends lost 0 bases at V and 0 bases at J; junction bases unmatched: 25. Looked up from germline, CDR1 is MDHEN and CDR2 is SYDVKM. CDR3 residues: CASSLWRTGRDRDRYYHSNQPQHF. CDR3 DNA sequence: TGTGCCAGCAGTTTATGGCGTACCGGGCGGGACCGGGACAGGTATTACCATAGCAATCAGCCCCAGCATTTT.

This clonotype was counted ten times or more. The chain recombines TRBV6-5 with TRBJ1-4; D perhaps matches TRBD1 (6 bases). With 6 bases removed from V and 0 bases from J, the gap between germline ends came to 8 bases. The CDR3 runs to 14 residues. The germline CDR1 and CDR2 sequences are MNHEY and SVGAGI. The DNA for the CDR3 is TGTGCCAGCAGCCGGACAGCAACTAATGAAAAACTGTTTTTT. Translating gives CASSRTATNEKLFF.

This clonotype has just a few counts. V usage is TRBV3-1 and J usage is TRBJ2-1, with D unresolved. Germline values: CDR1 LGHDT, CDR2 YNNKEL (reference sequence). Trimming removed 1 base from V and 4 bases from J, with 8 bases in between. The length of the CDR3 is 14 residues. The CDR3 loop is CASSQARIYNEQFF. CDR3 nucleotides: TGTGCCAGCAGCCAAGCCAGAATATACAATGAGCAGTTCTTC.

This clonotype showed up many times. CDR3 sequence reads: CASSQEYRAAYGYTF. The CDR3 DNA follows: TGCGCCAGCAGCCAGGAGTACAGGGCCGCCTATGGCTACACCTTC. The chain couples TRBV4-1 to TRBJ1-2, with a tentative D call TRBD1 (6 bases). The CDR3 totals 15 residues. V was clipped by 3 bases and J by 4 bases, with 15 bases between them. Per the germline V gene, CDR1 is MGHRA and CDR2 is YSYEKL.

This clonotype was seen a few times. As DNA, the CDR3 is TGTGCCAGCAGCCAACCCGACAGGGTAGGCACCGGGGAGCTGTTTTTT. Protein sequence: CASSQPDRVGTGELFF. The chain uses TRBV3-1 and TRBJ2-2, with 7 bases aligning to TRBD1. CDR1 is LGHDT and CDR2 is YNNKEL in the germline V gene (reference sequence). The V and J ends lost 2 bases and 4 bases, in that order; junction bases with no gene match: 7. The CDR3 spans 16 residues.

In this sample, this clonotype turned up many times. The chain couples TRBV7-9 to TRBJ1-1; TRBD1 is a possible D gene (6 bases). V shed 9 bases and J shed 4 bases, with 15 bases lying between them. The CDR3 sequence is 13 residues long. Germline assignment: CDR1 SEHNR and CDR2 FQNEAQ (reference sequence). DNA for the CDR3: TGTGCCAGTATCAAGGGGGAGGCCACTGAAGCTTTCTTT. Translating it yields CASIKGEATEAFF.

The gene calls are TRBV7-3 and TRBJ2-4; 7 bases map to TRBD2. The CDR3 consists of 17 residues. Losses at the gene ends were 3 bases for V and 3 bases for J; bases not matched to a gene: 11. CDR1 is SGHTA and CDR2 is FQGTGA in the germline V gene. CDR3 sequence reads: CASSFGSGGGSKNIQYF. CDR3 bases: TGTGCCAGCAGCTTCGGGTCCGGGGGAGGGAGCAAAAACATTCAGTACTTC. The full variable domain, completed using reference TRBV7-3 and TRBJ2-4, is GAGVSQTPSNKVTEKGKYVELRCDPISGHTALYWYRQSLGQGPEFLIYFQGTGAADDSGLPNDRFFAVRPEGSVSTLKIQRTERGDSAVYLCASSFGSGGGSKNIQYFGAGTRLSVL.

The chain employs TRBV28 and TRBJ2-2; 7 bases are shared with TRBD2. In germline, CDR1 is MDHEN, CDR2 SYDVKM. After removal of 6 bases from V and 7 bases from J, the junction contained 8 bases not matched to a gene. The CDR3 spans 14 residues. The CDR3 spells CASSSGLVGGELFF. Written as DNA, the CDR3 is TGTGCCAGCAGCTCCGGACTAGTTGGCGGGGAGCTGTTTTTT.

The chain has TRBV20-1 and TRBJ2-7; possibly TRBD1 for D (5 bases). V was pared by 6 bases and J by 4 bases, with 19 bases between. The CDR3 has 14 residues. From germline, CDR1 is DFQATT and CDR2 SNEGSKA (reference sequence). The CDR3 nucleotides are TGCAGTGCGTTAGGGTCCAGGGATGGGTACGAGCAGTACGTC. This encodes CSALGSRDGYEQYV.

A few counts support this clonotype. CDR3 bases: TGTGCCTGGACGAGGGGCGGGGAGCTGTTTTTT. Protein sequence: CAWTRGGELFF. This chain connects TRBV30 to TRBJ2-2; TRBD1 or TRBD2 may be the D gene (5 bases each). The V end lost 4 bases, the J end lost 7 bases, and 7 bases lay between the germline ends. The CDR3 is 11 amino acids. The V gene's germline CDR1 is GTSNPN and CDR2 SVGIG (reference sequence).